This TCR beta chain stems from a study of blood T cell repertoires in COVID-19. Study at large: From T cells, B-cell-depleted T cells, or PBMCs came the material, which was cDNA or gDNA.

V lost 2 bases and J lost 3, with 2 bases in between. The germline V gene has CDR1 SNHLY and CDR2 FYNNEI. This CDR3 is 11 amino acids long. Authors' processing steps: The authors estimated nucleated cell counts from reference gene primer amplification. TCRdb's table, derived via immunoSEQ multiplex PCR, lists solely in-frame clones and lacks some. That table supplies the V and J calls and clone size; D and trimming were determined from the DNA. The sample has approximately 130,000 clones; roughly 90% are singletons. On this clone itself: Other DNA sequences within the sample encode an identical CDR3.

This TCR came from a man in his forties or fifties with acute or convalescent COVID-19. This chain links TRBV2 with TRBJ2-7; D is unresolved. Sequences were obtained from peripheral blood. CDR3 bases: TGTGCCAGCAGTGAATACTACGAGCAGTACTTC. Translation gives CASSEYYEQYF. The full variable domain, completed using reference TRBV2 and TRBJ2-7, is EPEVTQTPSHQVTQMGQEVILRCVPISNHLYFYWYRQILGQKVEFLVSFYNNEISEKSEIFDDQFSVERPDGSNFTLKIRSTKLEDSAMYFCASSEYYEQYFGPGTRLTVT.